These 30 T cell receptor beta chains came from one sample sequenced in a study of T cells in Graves' hyperthyroidism and ophthalmopathy. Amplification of TCR beta CDR3 regions was performed using RNA transcripts as template. The TCR CDR3 first-round RT-PCR relied on the HTBI primer set. TCRdb passed the multiplex PCR reads through MiXCR, listing each CDR3 protein once. The repertoire includes about 610,000 distinct CDR3 sequences, under 60% of them detected once, and 7.5% to 8.5% sits in the top ten. The sample taken for sequencing was peripheral blood or thyroid tissue (not recorded which). These receptors were obtained from a woman aged 18-29 years with Graves' hyperthyroidism.

The chain has TRBV11-3 and TRBJ2-1; D not resolved. The V and J ends lost 1 base and 8 bases respectively, with 12 bases between them. Germline V gene lookup returns CDR1 SGHNT and CDR2 YENEEA. The CDR3 has 14 amino acids. The CDR3 DNA is TGTGCCAGCAGCTTAGGGGTTAGCAACGATGAGCAGTTCTTC. Protein: CASSLGVSNDEQFF.

As regards this clonotype: A much larger clone lies a single base off, so this may be a read error. The chain recombines TRBV24-1 with TRBJ1-4; unclear D gene. The CDR3 has 13 amino acids. Germline V gene data show CDR1 as KGHDR and CDR2 as SFDVKD. The V and J ends lost 7 bases and 4 bases respectively, with 9 bases between them. The CDR3 reads CATRGNFNEKLFF. The CDR3 DNA reads TGTGCCACCAGGGGCAACTTTAATGAAAAACTGTTTTTT.

The J gene is TRBJ2-6, the V gene TRBV15; D is perhaps TRBD2 (6 bases). Germline CDR1 LNHNV, CDR2 YYDKDF (reference sequence). V lost 0 bases to trimming and J lost 6 bases, with 12 bases between them. This CDR3 region has 16 residues. The CDR3 DNA sequence: TGTGCCACCAGCAGAGATTTAGGCGGGAAGGCCAACGTCCTGACTTTC. Amino acids: CATSRDLGGKANVLTF. Full variable domain (rest looked up from reference TRBV15 and TRBJ2-6): DAMVIQNPRYQVTQFGKPVTLSCSQTLNHNVMYWYQQKSSQAPKLLFHYYDKDFNNEADTPDNFQSRRPNTSFCFLDIRSPGLGDTAMYLCATSRDLGGKANVLTFGAGSRLTVL.

Turning to this clonotype: The junction departs from germline at one end; a sequencing error may be responsible. This sequence joins TRBV29-1 and TRBJ1-3; D is unclear. CDR1 and CDR2 (germline): SQVTM, ANQGSEA. CDR3 length equals 14 residues. The CDR3 DNA follows: TGCAGCGCTGATCAGACGGCCTCTGGAAGCACCATATATTTT. It codes for CSADQTASGSTIYF.

This clonotype appeared a few times. The chain combines TRBV6-6 with TRBJ2-7; no firm D call. The CDR3 runs 14 residues. Germline CDR1 is MNHNY and CDR2 is SVGAGI (reference sequence). V lost 4 bases, J lost 6 bases, and 16 bases lay in between. CDR3 nucleotide sequence: TGTGCCAGCAGTTTTAGGATCCTCCCACCCGAGCAGTACTTC. This encodes CASSFRILPPEQYF.

The chain employs TRBV7-2 and TRBJ2-5, with 9 bases fitting TRBD2. CDR3 length: 16 amino acids. The germline V gene encodes CDR1 SGHTA and CDR2 FQGNSA. J was trimmed by 10 bases and V by 5 bases; bases with no gene match: 17. In DNA, the CDR3 is TGTGCCAGCAGCCCGAGAGTGGTTAGCGGGGGTTCAAACCAGTACTTC. Translation: CASSPRVVSGGSNQYF.

The rearrangement joins TRBV7-9 to TRBJ2-6; 9 nucleotides align to TRBD2. Trimming removed 4 bases from V and 4 bases from J; junction bases left unmatched: 2. The CDR3 length is 15 residues. The V gene's germline CDR1 is SEHNR and CDR2 FQNEAQ (reference sequence). The DNA for the CDR3 is TGTGCCAGCAGCTCAGGGACTAGCGGGGCCAACGTCCTGACTTTC. Amino acids: CASSSGTSGANVLTF.

This clonotype has at least ten counts. This sequence joins TRBV19 and TRBJ1-1, with D unclear. Germline V gene data show CDR1 as LNHDA and CDR2 as SQIVND (reference sequence). The CDR3 has 16 residues. The V and J ends lost 8 bases and 1 base respectively, with 20 bases between them. Here the CDR3 reads CASCASHTPRNTEAFF. The DNA for the CDR3 is TGTGCCAGTTGTGCCTCACATACGCCGCGGAACACTGAAGCTTTCTTT.

The rearrangement joins TRBV5-1 to TRBJ1-2; D remains unclear. Germline V gives CDR1 SGHRS, CDR2 YFSETQ. CDR3 size: 13 residues. With 0 bases removed from V and 4 bases from J, the gap between germline ends came to 7 bases. CDR3 nucleotide sequence: TGCGCCAGCAGCTTGGCGGGTCTCTATGGCTACACCTTC. It encodes CASSLAGLYGYTF.

This clonotype was detected many times. The rearrangement uses TRBV6-5 and TRBJ1-4; D is ambiguous. Trimming stripped 0 bases from V and 0 bases from J, with 23 bases between. There are 21 residues in the CDR3. Germline-derived CDR1 and CDR2 are MNHEY and SVGAGI. The CDR3 DNA sequence: TGTGCCAGCAGTTACTCGATGCGCCGGCACCTAGCCGCAGCAACTAATGAAAAACTGTTTTTT. As protein: CASSYSMRRHLAAATNEKLFF.

The chain joins TRBV7-9 to TRBJ2-7; 14 bases fit TRBD2. Trimming cost V 6 bases and J 0 bases; bases outside gene matches: 13. This CDR3 spans 19 amino acids. In germline, CDR1 is SEHNR, CDR2 FQNEAQ (reference sequence). The CDR3 DNA reads as TGTGCCAGCAGTCGCCCCGCGGGACTAGCGGGAGTGTTCTCCTACGAGCAGTACTTC. This encodes CASSRPAGLAGVFSYEQYF.

This clonotype occurred once. This sequence joins TRBV9 and TRBJ2-1, with 11 bases that match TRBD2. The ends lost 4 bases at V and 3 bases at J; junction bases unmatched: 3. This CDR3 region has 15 residues. Germline V gives CDR1 SGDLS, CDR2 YYNGEE. The CDR3 bases are TGTGCCAGCAGCACGACTAGCGGGGACTACAATGAGCAGTTCTTC. As protein: CASSTTSGDYNEQFF.

This clonotype was seen many times. The chain couples TRBV5-1 to TRBJ1-4; D unclear. Trimming took off 4 bases at V and 0 bases at J, with 10 bases between the two ends. There are 15 residues in the CDR3. The germline V gene has CDR1 SGHRS and CDR2 YFSETQ. The CDR3 DNA is TGCGCCAGCAGCCTCGCGGCAGCAACTAATGAAAAACTGTTTTTT. It translates to CASSLAAATNEKLFF.

As DNA, the CDR3 is TGCAGTGCTAGACGTGGAGAACCGAAAAGCAATCAGCCCCAGCATTTT. This gives the protein CSARRGEPKSNQPQHF. The rearrangement uses TRBV20-1 and TRBJ1-5; D is undetermined. V was cut by 2 bases and J by 1 base, with 15 bases left in between. Germline lookup yields CDR1 DFQATT and CDR2 SNEGSKA (reference sequence). The CDR3 runs to 16 residues.

This chain uses TRBV7-3 with TRBJ2-2, with a weak D call TRBD2 (6 bases). V lost 5 bases, J lost 6 bases, and 13 bases lay in between. Germline V lookup: CDR1 SGHTA, CDR2 FQGTGA. The CDR3 contains 14 residues. In DNA form, the CDR3 reads TGTGCCAGCAGCATCGGGAGCGCGGCCGGGGAGCTGTTTTTT. Its translation is CASSIGSAAGELFF.

To note about this clonotype: This may be a read error: a much more frequent sequence differs by one nucleotide. The chain joins TRBV7-9 to TRBJ2-6; possible D gene TRBD2, 6 bases. Looked up from germline, CDR1 is SEHNR and CDR2 is FQNEAQ (reference sequence). This CDR3 contains 16 residues. For the CDR3, the DNA is TGTGCCGGCAGCTTAGTCGGGGGACCTGGGGCCAACGTCCTGACTTTC. Amino acid sequence: CAGSLVGGPGANVLTF.

With respect to this clonotype: This sequence may be a read error, since a much larger clone differs from it by one base. V and J are TRBV9 and TRBJ2-6; no definite D call. V was cut by 4 bases and J by 0 bases, with 11 bases left in between. This CDR3 has 16 amino acids. The germline V gene encodes CDR1 SGDLS and CDR2 YYNGEE. CDR3 amino acids: CASSTVGSSGANVLTF. Written as DNA, the CDR3 is TGTGCCAGCAGCACAGTCGGATCCTCTGGGGCCAACGTCCTGACTTTC. Supplemented by reference TRBV9 and TRBJ2-6, the full variable domain reads DSGVTQTPKHLITATGQRVTLRCSPRSGDLSVYWYQQSLDQGLQFLIQYYNGEERAKGNILERFSAQQFPDLHSELNLSSLELGDSALYFCASSTVGSSGANVLTFGAGSRLTVL.

This clonotype showed up many times. V usage is TRBV20-1 and J usage is TRBJ1-1, with D possibly TRBD1 on 5 matching bases. This CDR3 contains 18 residues. The V gene's germline CDR1 is DFQATT and CDR2 SNEGSKA (reference sequence). Trimming stripped 2 bases from V and 6 bases from J, with 28 bases between. The CDR3 here is CSARTQILTKGTGAEAFF. DNA for the CDR3: TGCAGTGCTAGAACACAGATTCTCACGAAAGGGACTGGGGCTGAAGCTTTCTTT.

In this sample, this clonotype turned up many times. V is TRBV29-1 and J is TRBJ2-2; D is ambiguous. The ends were cut back, 0 bases at V and 5 bases at J, with 13 bases in the middle. The CDR3 spans 15 residues. Germline V gives CDR1 SQVTM, CDR2 ANQGSEA. CDR3 sequence (DNA): TGCAGCGTTGAAGATACCGTGGCCCCAACCGGGGAGCTGTTTTTT. It specifies CSVEDTVAPTGELFF.

This clonotype has at least ten counts. V and J are TRBV9 and TRBJ1-6; D is unresolved. This CDR3 contains 15 residues. Between the trimmed V and J ends, which lost 2 bases and 4 bases, there was a span of 10 bases. Per germline, CDR1 SGDLS and CDR2 YYNGEE. CDR3 loop: CASSVSAPYNSPLHF. Written as DNA, the CDR3 is TGTGCCAGCAGCGTCTCTGCTCCATATAATTCACCCCTCCACTTT.

The chain uses TRBV7-9 and TRBJ1-1; D is unclear. Per the germline V gene, CDR1 is SEHNR and CDR2 is FQNEAQ (reference sequence). The CDR3 has 15 amino acids. V shed 6 bases and J shed 5 bases, with 19 bases lying between them. The CDR3 region has the DNA TGTGCCAGCAGGTGGGGTCCGCGGCAGACGACTGAAGCTTTCTTT. Protein sequence: CASRWGPRQTTEAFF.

The rearrangement uses TRBV15 and TRBJ1-4; possible D gene TRBD1, 5 bases. This CDR3 is built from 16 residues. Trimming took 0 bases from V and 4 from J, leaving 12 bases between them. CDR1 is LNHNV and CDR2 is YYDKDF in the germline V gene (reference sequence). The CDR3 DNA sequence: TGTGCCACCAGCAGAGACCTAGCGGGGGATAATGAAAAACTGTTTTTT. Amino acid sequence: CATSRDLAGDNEKLFF.

In its sample, this clonotype was seen a few times. The gene calls are TRBV24-1 and TRBJ2-1; perhaps TRBD1 as D (6 bases). The CDR3 has 15 amino acids. V shed 3 bases and J shed 8 bases, with 16 bases lying between them. Germline lookup yields CDR1 KGHDR and CDR2 SFDVKD. CDR3 coding DNA: TGTGCCACCAGTGATGCTACAGGGTCTATCCATGAGCAGTTCTTC. Amino acids: CATSDATGSIHEQFF.

This clonotype occurred once. The V and J genes are TRBV7-2 and TRBJ2-4, with D possibly matching TRBD1 (6 bases). The CDR3 totals 17 residues. Germline V gives CDR1 SGHTA, CDR2 FQGNSA. V was trimmed by 5 bases and J by 0 bases, leaving 17 bases between them. The CDR3 DNA reads TGTGCCAGCAGCCATATTCGGGAACAGGGAGCCAAAAACATTCAGTACTTC. Translation: CASSHIREQGAKNIQYF.

CDR3 in DNA: TGTGCCAGCAGCTTAGCGGGGACAGGGAGTTACAATGAGCAGTTCTTC. Translation gives CASSLAGTGSYNEQFF. This chain uses TRBV7-8 with TRBJ2-1; 9 bases line up with TRBD1. The CDR3 consists of 16 residues. Germline CDR1 SGHVS, CDR2 FQNEAQ. V lost 0 bases, J lost 4 bases, and 4 bases stayed unmatched. The variable domain in full, with the rest retrieved from reference TRBV7-8 and TRBJ2-1, is GAGVSQSPRYKVAKRGQDVALRCDPISGHVSLFWYQQALGQGPEFLTYFQNEAQLDKSGLPSDRFFAERPEGSVSTLKIQRTQQEDSAVYLCASSLAGTGSYNEQFFGPGTRLTVL.

Ten or more counts support this clonotype. V gene TRBV5-1 combines with J gene TRBJ1-1; D is uncertain. The CDR3 consists of 16 residues. Trimming cost V 1 base and J 4 bases, with 17 bases left between them. Germline loops: CDR1 SGHRS, CDR2 YFSETQ. The CDR3 DNA reads TGCGCCAGCAGCTTGCGTGGTGGACGGGCCCGCACTGAAGCTTTCTTT. It is translated as CASSLRGGRARTEAFF.

This clonotype was observed a single time. The gene calls are TRBV6-2 or TRBV6-3 and TRBJ2-5, with D perhaps matching TRBD2 (6 bases). Trimming left V 0 bases short and J 5 bases short, with 10 bases between. The germline gives CDR1 MNHEY, CDR2 SVGEGT. The CDR3 is 14 amino acids. In nucleotides, the CDR3 is TGTGCCAGCAGTTACTCAGCGGGTTGGGAGACCCAGTACTTC. This gives the protein CASSYSAGWETQYF.

This clonotype came up many times. J is TRBJ2-5 and V is TRBV12-5; D is ambiguous. Trimming took off 1 base at V and 1 base at J, with 4 bases between the two ends. CDR3 length: 13 amino acids. Germline V gene lookup returns CDR1 LGHNT and CDR2 FRNRAP. CDR3 protein: CASGLGAQETQYF. DNA for the CDR3: TGTGCTAGTGGTTTGGGTGCCCAAGAGACCCAGTACTTC.

This clonotype has only one observation. V and J are TRBV7-9 and TRBJ1-1; D possibly corresponds to TRBD1 (6 bases). Trimming removed 5 bases from V and 11 bases from J, with 24 bases in between. CDR1 is SEHNR and CDR2 is FQNEAQ in the germline V gene (reference sequence). This CDR3 has 15 residues. As DNA, the CDR3 is TGTGCCAGCAGCGTCGGTTGGACAGCTTTCATTGACGCTTTCTTT. Amino acid sequence: CASSVGWTAFIDAFF.

The chain employs TRBV29-1 and TRBJ2-1; 7 bases map to TRBD2. The CDR3 sequence is 11 residues long. With V trimmed by 4 bases and J by 7 bases, 1 base remained unmatched. In germline, CDR1 is SQVTM, CDR2 ANQGSEA. CDR3: CSVGGGNEQFF. The CDR3 DNA reads TGCAGCGTTGGGGGGGGAAATGAGCAGTTCTTC.